This T cell receptor beta chain was captured by sequencing in a study of metastatic and nonmetastatic thyroid tumors (dated by TCRdb to about 2020). Background for the entire study: The researchers compared repertoires between peripheral blood samples and tumor or nodule tissue samples from patients with malignant or benign thyroid disease. The research as a whole found: TCR beta diversity was reported as significantly higher in malignant tumors than in benign nodules, in both blood and tumor samples.

This clone is medium-sized (0.01 to 0.1%). There is no known antigen for this receptor. No quality values exist for individual bases; no much larger clone is one base distant. Measured from the cysteine to the phenylalanine, the CDR3 is 17 residues long. Only the CDR3 DNA is retained, 51 bases long and in frame from the first base. No patient had received any treatment before thyroid surgery. Using T-cell receptor beta sequencing, the researchers looked back retrospectively at clinical samples from patients, gathered between about 2012 and 2018. The library relied on PCR. Sequencing instrument: Illumina HiSeq 4000. High-throughput sequencing was used to profile the TCR beta-chain CDR3 region of every patient. On the study's bioinformatics: CDR3 differences across clinicopathological groups were used to build a classifier for discriminating distant-metastatic papillary thyroid cancer patients. To measure repertoire diversity the researchers used the Shannon index, while the Morisita-Horn index served to gauge how similar the tumor and blood repertoires were. TCRdb reworked the public reads: Q25 trimming with fastp, MiXCR clone assembly, productive beta chains retained. These V and J calls are TCRdb output, not the study's own analysis. This sample is represented by 5,000 or so clones; 25% to 30% of them were singletons. The top ten constitute 11% to 15% of the sample.

In this chain, TRBV3-2 is recombined with TRBJ2-7; TRBD1 reflects the table's D call only, with no check against the DNA. TRBV3-2 is annotated as a pseudogene. The specimen sequenced was adjacent normal tissue. The source is a female donor with papillary thyroid cancer or a benign thyroid nodule (not recorded which). Some clones in this sample may be carry-over from other donors' samples. The bases are TGTGCCAGCAGCTCTCACTCTAGGGGGCAGCTTTTCTACGAGCAGTACTTC. This codes for CASSSHSRGQLFYEQYF.